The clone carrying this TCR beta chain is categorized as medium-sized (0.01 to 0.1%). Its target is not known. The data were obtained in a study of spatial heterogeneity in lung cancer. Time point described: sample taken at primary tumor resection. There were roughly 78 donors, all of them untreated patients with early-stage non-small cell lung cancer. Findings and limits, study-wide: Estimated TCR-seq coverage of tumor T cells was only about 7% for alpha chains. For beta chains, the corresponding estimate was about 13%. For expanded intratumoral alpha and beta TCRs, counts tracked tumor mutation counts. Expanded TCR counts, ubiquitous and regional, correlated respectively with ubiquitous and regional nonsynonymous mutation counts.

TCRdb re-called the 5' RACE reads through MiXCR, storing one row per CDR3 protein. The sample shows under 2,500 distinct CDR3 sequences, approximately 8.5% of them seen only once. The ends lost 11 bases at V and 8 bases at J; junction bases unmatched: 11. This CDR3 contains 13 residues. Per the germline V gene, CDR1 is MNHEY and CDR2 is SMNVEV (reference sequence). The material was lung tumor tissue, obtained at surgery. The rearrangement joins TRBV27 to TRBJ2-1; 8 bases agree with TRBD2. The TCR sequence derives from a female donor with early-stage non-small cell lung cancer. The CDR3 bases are TGTGCCTCTTGGTCGGCCGGGGGGGATGAGCAGTTCTTC. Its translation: CASWSAGGDEQFF.